This T cell receptor (beta chain) stems from a study of T cell clonality in common variable immunodeficiency. The study's findings and limits: Common variable immunodeficiency TCR beta sequences reportedly had fewer deletions and N-nucleotide insertions.

This CDR3 has 16 residues. With 6 bases clipped from V and 3 bases from J, the junction kept 9 bases outside the gene matches. Germline lookup yields CDR1 KGHSH and CDR2 LQKENI. About this clone itself: Its matching antigen is unknown. The CDR3 extends 3 residues past the end of the read, so its final part is completed from the germline J gene.

Repertoires were generated with immunoSEQ multiplex PCR, while TCRdb's copy carries only in-frame clones and drops some. The record shows over 30,000 clones for this sample, with no singletons present. Input material: peripheral blood mononuclear cells. V is TRBV18 and J is TRBJ2-2; 8 bases agree with TRBD2. The clonotype originates from a human donor with common variable immunodeficiency. The CDR3: CASSPSDSGDTGELFF. The CDR3 bases that were read are TGTGCCAGCTCTCCATCTGATAGCGGGGACACCGGGGAG.